One sample yielded the 18 T cell receptor beta chains listed below, sequenced in a study of shared clonotypes between healthy human individuals. Sequencing was performed with immunoSEQ multiplex PCR; in TCRdb, only in-frame clones are kept and a portion is missing. In the table there are approximately 1,500,000 clones, 95% to 99% of which are singletons. The specimen was naive CD4+ T cells sorted from blood. Subset of the sample: CD45RA+ positively selected. The receptors come from a man younger than 40 in good health.

The rearrangement links TRBV7-8 to TRBJ1-4; possible D gene TRBD1, 6 bases. Germline CDR1 is SGHVS and CDR2 is FQNEAQ. This CDR3 is built from 15 residues. Trimming took off 5 bases at V and 4 bases at J, with 14 bases between the two ends. CDR3 residues: CASSTPDSFNEKLFF. The CDR3 nucleotides read TGTGCCAGCAGCACACCGGACAGCTTTAATGAAAAACTGTTTTTT.

V usage is TRBV5-8 and J usage is TRBJ2-1, with D perhaps given as TRBD1 or TRBD2 (5 bases each). Germline loops: CDR1 SGHTS, CDR2 YDEGEE. The length of the CDR3 is 15 residues. Trimming left V 1 base short and J 4 bases short, with 12 bases between. The CDR3 coding sequence is TGTGCCAGCAGCTTGTATGGGACCAAGTACAATGAGCAGTTCTTC. Translation gives CASSLYGTKYNEQFF.

The gene calls are TRBV27 and TRBJ2-2; D unresolved. The germline V and J ends were trimmed by 7 bases and 0 bases, with 6 bases remaining between them. The germline V gene encodes CDR1 MNHEY and CDR2 SMNVEV (reference sequence). The CDR3 spans 13 residues. The DNA for the CDR3 is TGTGCCAGCACCAAACCGAACACCGGGGAGCTGTTTTTT. This encodes CASTKPNTGELFF.

V and J are TRBV7-3 and TRBJ2-5; perhaps TRBD2 as D (6 bases). V was trimmed by 7 bases and J by 0 bases, leaving 15 bases between them. Germline V gene sequence: CDR1 SGHTA, CDR2 FQGTGA. This CDR3 region has 15 residues. CDR3 nucleotides: TGTGCCAGCACCCCGGGGCGGGACTACCAAGAGACCCAGTACTTC. This codes for CASTPGRDYQETQYF.

V and J are TRBV2 and TRBJ2-2; D gene uncertain. Trimming removed 0 bases at V and 3 bases at J, with 5 bases between. The CDR3 extends over 14 amino acids. In germline, CDR1 is SNHLY, CDR2 FYNNEI. CDR3 DNA sequence: TGTGCCAGCAGTGAAGCGGCTCACACCGGGGAGCTGTTTTTT. This translates into CASSEAAHTGELFF. Supplemented by reference TRBV2 and TRBJ2-2, the full variable domain reads EPEVTQTPSHQVTQMGQEVILRCVPISNHLYFYWYRQILGQKVEFLVSFYNNEISEKSEIFDDQFSVERPDGSNFTLKIRSTKLEDSAMYFCASSEAAHTGELFFGEGSRLTVL.

The rearrangement links TRBV5-4 to TRBJ2-5, with D possibly matching TRBD1 (6 bases). From germline, CDR1 is SGHNT and CDR2 YYREEE (reference sequence). The CDR3 consists of 16 residues. Deletions cut 0 bases from V and 2 bases from J, with 14 bases between. CDR3 residues: CASSLGLRDKQETQYF. Written as DNA, the CDR3 is TGTGCCAGCAGCTTGGGTCTCAGGGACAAACAAGAGACCCAGTACTTC.

V is TRBV19 and J is TRBJ1-2; D gene ambiguous. V was shortened by 7 bases and J by 5 bases, with 14 bases between the two germline ends. CDR1 is LNHDA, CDR2 SQIVND, per germline (reference sequence). The CDR3 consists of 13 residues. The CDR3 DNA sequence: TGTGCCAGTAAGGCCCTAGGTCATTATGGCTACACCTTC. As protein: CASKALGHYGYTF.

The chain is built from TRBV10-3 and TRBJ2-3; a weak D match, TRBD2 (6 bases). The CDR3 sequence is 14 residues long. Trimming took off 10 bases at V and 5 bases at J, with 19 bases between the two ends. Germline loops: CDR1 ENHRY, CDR2 SYGVKD. The CDR3 DNA reads TGTGCCAGCGTCCCCGGCGGGGCGGGAGATACGCAGTATTTT. It yields the protein CASVPGGAGDTQYF.

CDR3 bases: TGTGCCAGCAGCTACCCGGGACAACTTGCCAATGAGCAGTTCTTC. It encodes CASSYPGQLANEQFF. V usage is TRBV5-4 and J usage is TRBJ2-1; perhaps TRBD1 as D (6 bases). The CDR3 is 15 residues long. Trimming took off 3 bases at V and 6 bases at J, with 16 bases between the two ends. Germline lookup yields CDR1 SGHNT and CDR2 YYREEE (reference sequence).

The chain links TRBV5-6 to TRBJ2-5; TRBD1 might be the D (5 bases). The CDR3 contains 15 residues. Trimming took off 0 bases at V and 1 base at J, with 10 bases between the two ends. Germline V gene data show CDR1 as SGHDT and CDR2 as YYEEEE. Here the CDR3 reads CASSLGLRAQETQYF. The CDR3, as DNA: TGTGCCAGCAGCTTGGGGCTCAGGGCCCAAGAGACCCAGTACTTC.

This sequence joins TRBV9 and TRBJ1-2; D is uncertain. The CDR3 covers 17 residues. Germline CDR1 reads SGDLS; CDR2 reads YYNGEE. Trimming pared 0 bases from V and 2 bases from J, leaving 17 bases between. The CDR3 coding sequence is TGTGCCAGCAGCGTAGGTGACATAAGGGTGGGGAACTATGGCTACACCTTC. It yields the protein CASSVGDIRVGNYGYTF.

For this clone: Other nucleotide sequences from this sample produce the same CDR3. The genes are TRBV5-1 and TRBJ1-1; D perhaps matches TRBD1 (6 bases). Germline-derived CDR1 and CDR2 are SGHRS and YFSETQ. The CDR3 extends over 12 amino acids. V lost 4 bases and J 5 bases, leaving 9 bases between the germline ends. The CDR3 DNA reads as TGCGCCAGCAGCACAGGGACGACTGAAGCTTTCTTT. It yields the protein CASSTGTTEAFF.

The chain joins TRBV4-1 to TRBJ2-2; possibly TRBD2 for D (6 bases). Germline CDR1 reads MGHRA; CDR2 reads YSYEKL. Trimming shortened V by 1 base and J by 5 bases, and 14 bases separated the two germline ends. This CDR3 region has 16 residues. The CDR3 sequence is CASSQVPGVGTGELFF. The CDR3 DNA reads TGCGCCAGCAGCCAAGTGCCGGGAGTAGGTACCGGGGAGCTGTTTTTT.

The table lists this clone with a count of one. V usage is TRBV5-1 and J usage is TRBJ2-5; the D is unclear. V lost 4 bases to trimming and J lost 5 bases, with 12 bases between them. Germline values: CDR1 SGHRS, CDR2 YFSETQ. The CDR3 has 13 amino acids. CDR3 bases: TGCGCCAGCAGCCGGCCGGCTGGGGAGACCCAGTACTTC. It yields the protein CASSRPAGETQYF.

V is TRBV7-2 and J is TRBJ1-2; D call uncertain. Germline V gives CDR1 SGHTA, CDR2 FQGNSA. Trimming left V 0 bases short and J 8 bases short, with 13 bases between. CDR3 length equals 14 residues. In DNA, the CDR3 is TGTGCCAGCAGCTTAGCTGCGGCACCAGAAGGCTACACCTTC. Its translation: CASSLAAAPEGYTF.

CDR3 nucleotide sequence: TGTGCCAGCAGCCTAGCGGGAGGGCCAAATGAGCAGTTCTTC. This sequence encodes CASSLAGGPNEQFF. The J gene is TRBJ2-1, the V gene TRBV5-4, with 12 bases aligning to TRBD2. After removal of 4 bases from V and 7 bases from J, the junction contained 3 bases not matched to a gene. CDR1 is SGHNT and CDR2 is YYREEE in the germline V gene (reference sequence). The CDR3 spans 14 residues.

The chain joins TRBV5-1 to TRBJ2-3; 8 nucleotides agree with TRBD2. Losses at the gene ends were 0 bases for V and 1 base for J; bases not matched to a gene: 7. The CDR3 contains 17 residues. The germline V gene has CDR1 SGHRS and CDR2 YFSETQ. As DNA, the CDR3 is TGCGCCAGCAGCTTGGGACCGCTAGCGGGTCGCACAGATACGCAGTATTTT. Translation: CASSLGPLAGRTDTQYF.

J is TRBJ2-7 and V is TRBV6-5; weak D call: TRBD1 (6 bases). The ends were cut back, 5 bases at V and 2 bases at J, with 13 bases in the middle. Germline values: CDR1 MNHEY, CDR2 SVGAGI. The CDR3 length is 14 residues. This CDR3 is CASSPRDITYEQYF. In DNA form, the CDR3 reads TGTGCCAGCAGTCCCCGGGACATAACCTACGAGCAGTACTTC.